Listed here are 9 T cell receptor beta chains from one sample, sequenced in a study of technical replicates of blood from a few donors. Sequencing was performed with immunoSEQ multiplex PCR; in TCRdb, only in-frame clones are kept and a portion is missing. The repertoire includes around 76,000 clones, roughly 89% of them detected once, and 0.41% sits in the top ten. Sequences were obtained from T cells isolated from PBMCs. These receptors originate from a human donor in good health.

The genes are TRBV15 and TRBJ2-5, with 9 bases matching TRBD2. The length of the CDR3 is 16 residues. Germline CDR1 LNHNV, CDR2 YYDKDF (reference sequence). V lost 3 bases and J lost 5; bases outside the gene matches: 10. CDR3 bases: TGTGCCACCAGCAGCGGGACTGGCGGGAGGGGGGAGACCCAGTACTTC. Translation gives CATSSGTGGRGETQYF.

V and J are TRBV5-1 and TRBJ2-7, with D maybe TRBD2 (6 bases). V shed 3 bases and J shed 0 bases, with 13 bases lying between them. This CDR3 has 15 residues. CDR1 is SGHRS and CDR2 is YFSETQ in the germline V gene. This CDR3 reads CASSWGVASSYEQYF. The CDR3 coding sequence is TGCGCCAGCAGCTGGGGGGTAGCGAGCTCCTACGAGCAGTACTTC.

This clone turned up a few times. V usage is TRBV2 and J usage is TRBJ1-1; 8 nucleotides line up with TRBD1. Germline assignment: CDR1 SNHLY and CDR2 FYNNEI. After removal of 10 bases from V and 2 bases from J, the junction contained 6 bases not matched to a gene. The CDR3 is 13 amino acids. The CDR3 sequence: CATRQGANTEAFF. For the CDR3, the DNA is TGTGCCACTCGCCAGGGGGCTAACACTGAAGCTTTCTTT.

The chain is built from TRBV30 and TRBJ2-7; a possible D gene is TRBD2 (6 bases). This CDR3 is 13 amino acids long. V lost 3 bases and J 4 bases, leaving 13 bases between the germline ends. Germline-derived CDR1 and CDR2 are GTSNPN and SVGIG (reference sequence). Written as DNA, the CDR3 is TGTGCCTGGAGGGTAGACCTAGCGTACGAGCAGTACTTC. Translation: CAWRVDLAYEQYF.

The chain is built from TRBV9 and TRBJ2-6; D is possibly TRBD1 (6 bases). The germline CDR1 and CDR2 sequences are SGDLS and YYNGEE. The CDR3 covers 17 residues. Deletions cut 0 bases from V and 2 bases from J, with 12 bases between. CDR3 sequence reads: CASSVVSHRAGANVLTF. The CDR3 coding sequence is TGTGCCAGCAGCGTAGTTAGTCACAGGGCTGGGGCCAACGTCCTGACTTTC.

This chain connects TRBV18 to TRBJ2-7, with a weak D call TRBD2 (7 bases). V lost 3 bases and J 1 base, leaving 16 bases between the germline ends. Looked up from germline, CDR1 is KGHSH and CDR2 is LQKENI. CDR3 length equals 16 residues. In nucleotides, the CDR3 is TGTGCCAGCTCACCCACCGAGGGGGGGCTATCCTACGAGCAGTACTTC. Translated, it gives CASSPTEGGLSYEQYF.

The chain uses TRBV5-1 and TRBJ1-2, with D maybe TRBD1 (6 bases). Trimming pared 0 bases from V and 8 bases from J, leaving 11 bases between. The CDR3 loop spans 13 amino acids. The V gene's germline CDR1 is SGHRS and CDR2 YFSETQ. The CDR3 DNA sequence: TGCGCCAGCAGCTTGGGACAGGAAGTCGGCTACACCTTC. This gives the protein CASSLGQEVGYTF. Full variable domain (outside the CDR3, taken from reference TRBV5-1 and TRBJ1-2): KAGVTQTPRYLIKTRGQQVTLSCSPISGHRSVSWYQQTPGQGLQFLFEYFSETQRNKGNFPGRFSGRQFSNSRSEMNVSTLELGDSALYLCASSLGQEVGYTFGSGTRLTVV.

The rearrangement links TRBV20-1 to TRBJ1-1; D not resolved. CDR1 is DFQATT, CDR2 SNEGSKA, per germline (reference sequence). The CDR3 length is 11 residues. V lost 7 bases, J lost 1 base, and 7 bases lay in between. As DNA, the CDR3 is TGCAGTGTTCGGGGGAACACTGAAGCTTTCTTT. Translated, it gives CSVRGNTEAFF.

This chain connects TRBV28 to TRBJ2-6; the D is unclear. The CDR3 runs to 14 residues. The V and J ends lost 6 bases and 0 bases respectively, with 6 bases between them. Germline assignment: CDR1 MDHEN and CDR2 SYDVKM. The chain's CDR3 is CASRALSGANVLTF. The DNA for the CDR3 is TGTGCCAGCAGAGCCCTCTCTGGGGCCAACGTCCTGACTTTC.